The next 24 T cell receptor beta chains were all read from a single sample in a study of cytomegalovirus exposure and HLA in healthy donors (dated by TCRdb to the late 2010s). Libraries were prepared through the immunoSEQ multiplex PCR assay. The multiplex PCR relied on a mix of 60 forward primers for TCR Vbeta segments and 13 reverse primers for TCR Jbeta segments. The source is immuneACCESS, and TCRdb retained only in-frame sequences with V and J called. Part of the clones is not carried over; for the studies checked, unresolved V genes explain less than half of this, and the remainder is unexplained. The sample records some 150,000 clones, 77% of which are singletons. The biggest ten clones account for more than 1.1% of the sample. The sequencing sample was made of PBMCs. The receptors here all came from a woman between 40 and 50 years old in good health and CMV-seronegative.

CDR3 in amino acids: CASRDRNLQETQYF. CDR3 DNA: TGTGCCAGCAGGGACAGGAATCTACAAGAGACCCAGTACTTC. This chain connects TRBV6-6 to TRBJ2-5, with 7 bases that match TRBD1. Germline values: CDR1 MNHNY, CDR2 SVGAGI (reference sequence). The CDR3 has 14 amino acids. The J segment lost 2 bases and the V segment lost 6 bases, leaving 6 bases of the junction unmatched.

The rearrangement joins TRBV6-5 to TRBJ2-5; TRBD1 might be the D (8 bases). The CDR3 is 15 residues long. Trimming took 0 bases from V and 7 from J, leaving 15 bases between them. Germline lookup yields CDR1 MNHEY and CDR2 SVGAGI. The CDR3 region has the DNA TGTGCCAGCAGTTACTCGCAGACAGGGGAGGGGACCCAGTACTTC. Amino acid sequence: CASSYSQTGEGTQYF.

The chain links TRBV28 to TRBJ1-2; 7 bases line up with TRBD1. The V gene end was trimmed by 8 bases and the J gene end by 5 bases; junction bases not matched to a gene: 8. Germline-derived CDR1 and CDR2 are MDHEN and SYDVKM. The CDR3 runs 13 residues. Here the CDR3 reads CASGPTGRYGYTF. CDR3 sequence (DNA): TGTGCCAGCGGACCGACAGGGAGGTATGGCTACACCTTC.

V gene TRBV5-6 combines with J gene TRBJ2-3; 10 bases are a match to TRBD2. Germline V gene data show CDR1 as SGHDT and CDR2 as YYEEEE. V shed 0 bases and J 3 bases; nucleotides not matched to a gene: 4. The CDR3 has 16 residues. The CDR3 sequence is CASSLGAGGRTDTQYF. The CDR3 coding sequence is TGTGCCAGCAGCTTGGGAGCGGGGGGGCGGACAGATACGCAGTATTTT.

The rearrangement links TRBV4-3 to TRBJ1-2, with a tentative D call TRBD1 (6 bases). This CDR3 has 15 amino acids. Germline V CDR1 and CDR2: LGHNA, YSLEER. The V and J ends lost 0 bases and 7 bases respectively, with 15 bases between them. In DNA, the CDR3 is TGCGCCAGCAGCCAAGAGTGGGCGGGGGCGCGTGGCTACACCTTC. Protein: CASSQEWAGARGYTF.

The chain links TRBV4-2 to TRBJ2-7, with 9 bases fitting TRBD2. The CDR3 runs to 17 residues. V lost 2 bases and J lost 3; bases outside the gene matches: 11. Germline V gene data show CDR1 as LGHNA and CDR2 as YNFKEQ. The CDR3 reads CASSQQISLAGFYEQYF. The CDR3, as DNA: TGTGCCAGCAGCCAACAGATCAGTCTAGCGGGGTTCTACGAGCAGTACTTC.

The rearrangement links TRBV6-5 to TRBJ2-5, with D maybe TRBD1 (6 bases). CDR3 length: 13 amino acids. Trimming removed 10 bases at V and 4 bases at J, with 16 bases between. The V gene's germline CDR1 is MNHEY and CDR2 SVGAGI. CDR3: CATKKQGGETQYF. The CDR3, as DNA: TGTGCCACCAAAAAACAGGGTGGAGAGACCCAGTACTTC.

The genes are TRBV6-6 and TRBJ2-7; 10 bases match TRBD2. This CDR3 is built from 16 residues. The V and J ends lost 1 base and 3 bases, in that order; junction bases with no gene match: 6. CDR1 and CDR2 (germline): MNHNY, SVGAGI (reference sequence). The DNA for the CDR3 is TGTGCCAGCAGTTACTTAACCGTAGCGGGGGGCTACGAGCAGTACTTC. Its protein is CASSYLTVAGGYEQYF.

The V gene is TRBV2, the J gene TRBJ1-5; a weak D match, TRBD1 (5 bases). This CDR3 has 15 residues. The V end lost 0 bases, the J end lost 7 bases, and 13 bases lay between the germline ends. Looked up from germline, CDR1 is SNHLY and CDR2 is FYNNEI. CDR3 in DNA: TGTGCCAGCAGTGAAGCGGGTTGGGGCAGGCAGCCCCAGCATTTT. Translated, it gives CASSEAGWGRQPQHF.

This rearrangement joins TRBV7-2 to TRBJ1-5; D may be TRBD1 (6 bases). Between the trimmed V and J ends, which lost 5 bases and 4 bases, there was a span of 9 bases. Germline V CDR1 and CDR2: SGHTA, FQGNSA. This CDR3 is 13 amino acids long. Here the CDR3 DNA reads TGTGCCAGCAGCAGACAGGAGAATCAGCCCCAGCATTTT. Protein product: CASSRQENQPQHF.

The genes are TRBV18 and TRBJ2-5; TRBD2 might be the D (6 bases). CDR3 length: 17 amino acids. V lost 2 bases and J 1 base, leaving 17 bases between the germline ends. Germline V lookup: CDR1 KGHSH, CDR2 LQKENI. Written as DNA, the CDR3 is TGTGCCAGCTCACCAAATCTTCAGCGGGCATCCCAAGAGACCCAGTACTTC. Protein product: CASSPNLQRASQETQYF.

DNA of the CDR3: TGTGCCAGCAGACCACCGGGACAGGGCTTCGGCGAGCAGTACTTC. As protein: CASRPPGQGFGEQYF. This rearrangement joins TRBV5-6 to TRBJ2-7, with TRBD1 matching over 9 bases. Germline V gives CDR1 SGHDT, CDR2 YYEEEE. The CDR3 is 15 residues long. V shed 5 bases, J shed 6 bases, and the junction held 12 bases outside the gene matches.

This clone was picked up a small number of times. This chain uses TRBV15 with TRBJ2-1, with 11 bases identical to TRBD2. Germline-derived CDR1 and CDR2 are LNHNV and YYDKDF (reference sequence). This CDR3 has 17 residues. V lost 1 base to trimming and J lost 7 bases; unmatched junction nucleotides: 9. CDR3 in amino acids: CATSRVAGGLIDNEQFF. The CDR3 DNA sequence: TGTGCCACCAGCAGAGTAGCGGGGGGGTTGATTGATAATGAGCAGTTCTTC. The full variable domain, with the rest looked up from reference TRBV15 and TRBJ2-1, is DAMVIQNPRYQVTQFGKPVTLSCSQTLNHNVMYWYQQKSSQAPKLLFHYYDKDFNNEADTPDNFQSRRPNTSFCFLDIRSPGLGDTAMYLCATSRVAGGLIDNEQFFGPGTRLTVL.

V usage is TRBV5-1 and J usage is TRBJ2-3, with 14 nucleotides matching TRBD2. The CDR3 has 17 amino acids. CDR1 and CDR2 (germline): SGHRS, YFSETQ. The J segment lost 4 bases and the V segment lost 4 bases, leaving 8 bases of the junction unmatched. The chain's CDR3 is CASSQGLAGGTADTQYF. The CDR3 DNA reads TGCGCCAGCAGCCAAGGACTAGCGGGGGGCACAGCAGATACGCAGTATTTT.

V is TRBV7-9 and J is TRBJ1-3; 9 bases agree with TRBD1. Germline CDR1 reads SEHNR; CDR2 reads FQNEAQ (reference sequence). CDR3 size: 17 residues. With V trimmed by 3 bases and J by 0 bases, 6 bases remained unmatched. The CDR3, as DNA: TGTGCCAGCAGCTTCTGGACAGGGGCGTCCTCTGGAAACACCATATATTTT. Protein sequence: CASSFWTGASSGNTIYF.

The gene calls are TRBV7-2 and TRBJ1-4, with 7 positions matching TRBD1. This CDR3 has 18 amino acids. J lost 0 bases, V lost 3 bases, and 10 bases had no gene match. Germline CDR1 reads SGHTA; CDR2 reads FQGNSA. The CDR3 DNA reads as TGTGCCAGCAGCTTGATGACCATGACAGGGTCAACTAATGAAAAACTGTTTTTT. Its protein is CASSLMTMTGSTNEKLFF.

This sequence joins TRBV2 and TRBJ1-6; D not certain. Trimming removed 2 bases at V and 0 bases at J, with 14 bases between. This CDR3 region has 18 residues. Germline assignment: CDR1 SNHLY and CDR2 FYNNEI. In DNA, the CDR3 is TGTGCCAGCAGTGAAAGGGAGGCGAAAAGCTCCTATAATTCACCCCTCCACTTT. Translation: CASSEREAKSSYNSPLHF.

The V gene is TRBV27, the J gene TRBJ1-6; maybe TRBD1 (6 bases). Trimming took off 0 bases at V and 7 bases at J, with 13 bases between the two ends. This CDR3 has 16 amino acids. Germline loops: CDR1 MNHEY, CDR2 SMNVEV (reference sequence). DNA of the CDR3: TGTGCCAGCAGTTTATCCATGGGGGCTAGGAATTCACCCCTCCACTTT. It yields the protein CASSLSMGARNSPLHF.

The gene calls are TRBV6-5 and TRBJ2-7; TRBD1 might be the D (6 bases). The V gene's germline CDR1 is MNHEY and CDR2 SVGAGI. This CDR3 is 12 amino acids long. V was clipped by 6 bases and J by 13 bases, with 19 bases between them. The CDR3 protein is CASSRDKRTAYF. The CDR3 DNA reads as TGTGCCAGCAGCCGTGACAAGAGGACAGCCTACTTC.

This chain links TRBV5-1 with TRBJ1-6; 7 bases fit TRBD1. Losses at the gene ends were 4 bases for V and 14 bases for J; bases not matched to a gene: 15. This CDR3 is built from 15 residues. Germline V CDR1 and CDR2: SGHRS, YFSETQ. This chain's CDR3 is CASSIGGTADSTLHF. The CDR3 nucleotides read TGCGCCAGCAGCATAGGAGGGACAGCCGATTCTACCCTCCACTTT.

The chain couples TRBV5-6 to TRBJ2-1; 12 bases align to TRBD2. V was pared by 4 bases and J by 2 bases, with 10 bases of the junction left unmatched. Germline-derived CDR1 and CDR2 are SGHDT and YYEEEE. The CDR3 consists of 18 residues. CDR3 bases: TGTGCCAGCAGCCGACCCACTAGCGGGGGGCCCCCCTACAATGAGCAGTTCTTC. Translating it yields CASSRPTSGGPPYNEQFF.

The chain carries TRBV28 and TRBJ2-5, with D possibly being TRBD1 (5 bases). Germline assignment: CDR1 MDHEN and CDR2 SYDVKM. CDR3 length: 14 amino acids. V was shortened by 3 bases and J by 4 bases, with 12 bases between the two germline ends. The CDR3 sequence: CASSLGLNLETQYF. Written as DNA, the CDR3 is TGTGCCAGCAGTTTGGGGCTGAACTTAGAGACCCAGTACTTC. Variable domain in full (rest from reference TRBV28 and TRBJ2-5): DVKVTQSSRYLVKRTGEKVFLECVQDMDHENMFWYRQDPGLGLRLIYFSYDVKMKEKGDIPEGYSVSREKKERFSLILESASTNQTSMYLCASSLGLNLETQYFGPGTRLLVL.

The rearrangement uses TRBV27 and TRBJ2-2; TRBD1 is a possible D gene (6 bases). V shed 6 bases and J shed 0 bases, with 11 bases lying between them. Germline CDR1 and CDR2: MNHEY and SMNVEV (reference sequence). CDR3 length: 15 residues. This CDR3 reads CASRGQGTNTGELFF. In DNA, the CDR3 is TGTGCCAGCAGAGGGCAGGGGACGAACACCGGGGAGCTGTTTTTT.

The gene calls are TRBV5-1 and TRBJ2-4; no clear D gene. Germline assignment: CDR1 SGHRS and CDR2 YFSETQ. Trimming removed 0 bases at V and 1 base at J, with 20 bases between. CDR3 length: 19 residues. CDR3 region: CASSLVGSRSLAAKNIQYF. CDR3 sequence (DNA): TGCGCCAGCAGCTTGGTGGGCTCCCGCTCGCTCGCCGCCAAAAACATTCAGTACTTC.